The sequence of this T cell receptor (beta chain) was determined in a study of shared clonotypes between healthy human individuals. Study results and caveats: Clonotype sharing among donors likely depends on sequencing depth.

Every one of the donors was a Caucasian adult that lived in Nashville, Tennessee. CDR3 length equals 14 residues. The germline CDR1 and CDR2 sequences are SGHAT and FQNNGV. V shed 0 bases and J shed 2 bases, with 7 bases lying between them. Approximately 32,000 T cell genomes, or about 320 ng DNA, went into unsorted PBMC replicate PCRs. Measured with immunoSEQ multiplex PCR; TCRdb has only the in-frame clones, and not every one. This sample has fewer than 600,000 clones; around 80% occur once, and the top ten carry around 12%. This clone was detected once. Its matching antigen is unknown. The TCR originated in a woman aged 40 to 50 in good health. Some clones in this sample may be carry-over from other donors' samples. This rearrangement joins TRBV11-2 to TRBJ2-5, with unresolved D. The sequenced sample was PBMCs. DNA of the CDR3: TGTGCCAGCAGCTTAGATCCCCAGCAAGAGACCCAGTACTTC. It codes for CASSLDPQQETQYF. Filled out from reference TRBV11-2 and TRBJ2-5, the complete variable domain reads EAGVAQSPRYKIIEKRQSVAFWCNPISGHATLYWYQQILGQGPKLLIQFQNNGVVDDSQLPKDRFSAERLKGVDSTLKIQPAKLEDSAVYLCASSLDPQQETQYFGPGTRLLVL.